Listed here are 27 T cell receptor beta chains from one sample, sequenced in a study of blood T cell repertoires in COVID-19. Some clones are missing from TCRdb's copy, which holds only in-frame ones; the method was immunoSEQ multiplex PCR. This sample has almost 70,000 clones, with 89% found just once. Material for sequencing was peripheral blood. These TCRs come from a woman between 45 and 65 years old with active COVID-19.

This chain links TRBV11-2 with TRBJ1-2; 8 nucleotides agree with TRBD1. The CDR3 consists of 16 residues. V was pared by 5 bases and J by 5 bases, with 13 bases of the junction left unmatched. CDR1 and CDR2 (germline): SGHAT, FQNNGV. The CDR3 region is CASSARTAGGLYGYTF. Here the CDR3 DNA reads TGTGCCAGCAGCGCCAGGACGGCAGGGGGCCTTTATGGCTACACCTTC.

The chain couples TRBV7-3 to TRBJ2-1, with TRBD2 identical over 14 bases. V dropped 5 bases and J dropped 8; count of bases not matched to a gene: 8. The CDR3 is made up of 16 amino acids. Per germline, CDR1 SGHTA and CDR2 FQGTGA. The CDR3 sequence is CASSARLAGGPDEQFF. CDR3 in DNA: TGTGCCAGCAGCGCCAGACTAGCGGGAGGGCCGGATGAGCAGTTCTTC.

CDR3: CASRPGPAQETQYF. In nucleotides, the CDR3 is TGCGCCAGCAGGCCAGGCCCGGCCCAAGAGACCCAGTACTTC. The genes are TRBV5-1 and TRBJ2-5; no firm D call. CDR1 and CDR2 (germline): SGHRS, YFSETQ. V was cut by 5 bases and J by 1 base, with 12 bases left in between. This CDR3 comprises 14 residues.

V is TRBV7-6 and J is TRBJ1-3; 7 nucleotides line up with TRBD1. The germline gives CDR1 SGHVS, CDR2 FNYEAQ. The CDR3 sequence is 17 residues long. V lost 1 base to trimming and J lost 0 bases; unmatched junction nucleotides: 6. CDR3 sequence: CASSLGGQANSGNTIYF. The CDR3 DNA follows: TGTGCCAGCAGCTTAGGAGGACAGGCAAACTCTGGAAACACCATATATTTT.

The gene calls are TRBV3-1 (or the pseudogene TRBV3-2) and TRBJ2-2; TRBD2 matches 15 bases. The CDR3 consists of 17 residues. CDR1 and CDR2 from the germline V gene are LGHDT and YNNKEL (reference sequence). V lost 7 bases to trimming and J lost 6 bases; unmatched junction nucleotides: 9. The CDR3 nucleotides are TGTGCCAGCACCTTCGGGACTAGCGGGAGGATACCCGGGGAGCTGTTTTTT. Its protein is CASTFGTSGRIPGELFF.

The V gene is TRBV5-1, the J gene TRBJ2-6; D remains ambiguous. This CDR3 is 13 amino acids long. Trimming took 2 bases from V and 4 from J, leaving 4 bases between them. The germline gives CDR1 SGHRS, CDR2 YFSETQ. The chain's CDR3 is CASSFSGANVLTF. CDR3 sequence (DNA): TGCGCCAGCAGCTTCTCCGGGGCCAACGTCCTGACTTTC.

V usage is TRBV5-1 and J usage is TRBJ1-1; D remains unclear. Per the germline V gene, CDR1 is SGHRS and CDR2 is YFSETQ. There are 13 residues in the CDR3. The V and J ends lost 0 bases and 8 bases respectively, with 11 bases between them. This CDR3 is CASSLGFQLEAFF. The DNA of the CDR3 is TGCGCCAGCAGCTTGGGGTTCCAGTTAGAAGCTTTCTTT.

This chain joins TRBV7-3 and TRBJ2-1, with TRBD1 identical over 7 bases. The CDR3 is 21 amino acids. J gave up 0 bases and V 2 bases, and 19 bases lay outside the gene matches. Germline V CDR1 and CDR2: SGHTA, FQGTGA. The CDR3 DNA reads as TGTGCCAGCAGCTTACGGGCAGCACCGCTTCAAGGGGACAGCTCCTACAATGAGCAGTTCTTC. Amino acid sequence: CASSLRAAPLQGDSSYNEQFF.

The chain recombines TRBV6-5 with TRBJ2-7, with D possibly being TRBD1 (6 bases). V gave up 7 bases and J gave up 1 base, with 14 bases separating them. The CDR3 loop spans 14 amino acids. CDR1 and CDR2 (germline): MNHEY, SVGAGI. The CDR3: CASKTGTLSYEQYF. In nucleotides, the CDR3 is TGTGCCAGCAAAACCGGGACACTTTCCTACGAGCAGTACTTC.

The chain employs TRBV7-3 and TRBJ2-5; 9 nucleotides line up with TRBD2. Germline loops: CDR1 SGHTA, CDR2 FQGTGA. CDR3 size: 16 residues. With V trimmed by 3 bases and J by 0 bases, 5 bases remained unmatched. The chain's CDR3 is CASSFGTSPYQETQYF. CDR3 in DNA: TGTGCCAGCAGCTTCGGGACTAGCCCGTACCAAGAGACCCAGTACTTC.

The genes are TRBV7-8 and TRBJ2-1; TRBD1 matches 8 bases. The CDR3 is 15 residues long. CDR1 is SGHVS, CDR2 FQNEAQ, per germline. Trimming took 5 bases from V and 4 from J; bases not matched to a gene: 7. CDR3 protein: CASSPPTGGYNEQFF. The CDR3 coding sequence is TGTGCCAGCAGCCCCCCCACAGGGGGGTACAATGAGCAGTTCTTC.

This clone was picked up one time. The V gene is TRBV11-2, the J gene TRBJ2-2; D is unclear. The ends were cut back, 1 base at V and 1 base at J, with 7 bases in the middle. There are 15 residues in the CDR3. Germline lookup yields CDR1 SGHAT and CDR2 FQNNGV. The CDR3 nucleotides are TGTGCCAGCAGCTTAGGCCGACTGAACACCGGGGAGCTGTTTTTT. This encodes CASSLGRLNTGELFF.

The chain joins TRBV5-1 to TRBJ2-2; 9 bases align to TRBD1. The ends lost 3 bases at V and 0 bases at J; junction bases unmatched: 6. This CDR3 has 17 residues. Germline CDR1 is SGHRS and CDR2 is YFSETQ. CDR3 nucleotide sequence: TGCGCCAGCAGCTCTCTGGGACAGGGCTCGAACACCGGGGAGCTGTTTTTT. Encoded protein: CASSSLGQGSNTGELFF.

Only a few counts were recorded for this clone. The rearrangement joins TRBV28 to TRBJ1-6; 9 bases are a match to TRBD1. The CDR3 is 14 amino acids. The V gene's germline CDR1 is MDHEN and CDR2 SYDVKM. Unmatched junction bases numbered 6, after V lost 8 bases and J lost 7 bases. The CDR3: CASWRTGENSPLHF. The CDR3 nucleotides are TGTGCCAGCTGGAGGACAGGGGAGAATTCACCCCTCCACTTT.

J is TRBJ1-2 and V is TRBV4-1; D is unclear. Trimming removed 3 bases from V and 2 bases from J, with 10 bases in between. The CDR3 loop spans 14 amino acids. Germline loops: CDR1 MGHRA, CDR2 YSYEKL. The CDR3 sequence is CASSQHFLNYGYTF. Here the CDR3 DNA reads TGCGCCAGCAGCCAGCACTTCCTAAACTATGGCTACACCTTC.

This clone occurred once. The rearrangement links TRBV6-6 to TRBJ1-1, with 9 bases that match TRBD1. Germline CDR1 and CDR2: MNHNY and SVGAGI (reference sequence). J was trimmed by 5 bases and V by 7 bases; bases with no gene match: 11. This CDR3 is built from 15 residues. The CDR3 DNA reads TGTGCCAGCAACCAAATGGGACAGGGCGGGACTGAAGCTTTCTTT. Translating it yields CASNQMGQGGTEAFF.

This clone came up a few times. The chain couples TRBV3-1 (or the pseudogene TRBV3-2) to TRBJ1-2; D is uncertain. Germline assignment: CDR1 LGHDT and CDR2 YNNKEL (reference sequence). The V and J ends lost 2 bases and 8 bases respectively, with 12 bases between them. The CDR3 length is 13 residues. The CDR3 nucleotides are TGTGCCAGCAGCCAAATAGAAGCCAAGGGCTACACCTTC. This translates into CASSQIEAKGYTF.

CDR3 in amino acids: CASSVNAGLAGVSYEQYF. CDR3 sequence (DNA): TGTGCCAGCAGCGTCAACGCGGGGCTAGCGGGAGTATCCTACGAGCAGTACTTC. The chain carries TRBV9 and TRBJ2-7, with 10 bases fitting TRBD2. Germline values: CDR1 SGDLS, CDR2 YYNGEE. The CDR3 contains 18 residues. J gave up 1 base and V 2 bases, and 12 bases lay outside the gene matches. Using reference TRBV9 and TRBJ2-7 for the parts outside the CDR3, the full variable domain is DSGVTQTPKHLITATGQRVTLRCSPRSGDLSVYWYQQSLDQGLQFLIQYYNGEERAKGNILERFSAQQFPDLHSELNLSSLELGDSALYFCASSVNAGLAGVSYEQYFGPGTRLTVT.

V and J are TRBV5-4 and TRBJ1-4; 10 positions agree with TRBD1. J was trimmed by 8 bases and V by 1 base; bases with no gene match: 5. The CDR3 is made up of 15 amino acids. Germline loops: CDR1 SGHNT, CDR2 YYREEE (reference sequence). This CDR3 is CASSLSGTGVEKLFF. The DNA of the CDR3 is TGTGCCAGCAGCTTGTCTGGGACAGGGGTGGAAAAACTGTTTTTT. Together with reference TRBV5-4 and TRBJ1-4, the CDR3 gives the full variable domain: ETGVTQSPTHLIKTRGQQVTLRCSSQSGHNTVSWYQQALGQGPQFIFQYYREEENGRGNFPPRFSGLQFPNYSSELNVNALELDDSALYLCASSLSGTGVEKLFFGSGTQLSVL.

This rearrangement joins TRBV18 to TRBJ2-6; maybe TRBD1 (6 bases). The CDR3 has 17 amino acids. Trimming took 0 bases from V and 2 from J, leaving 11 bases between them. The germline V gene has CDR1 KGHSH and CDR2 LQKENI. The CDR3 sequence: CASSPPNKGAGANVLTF. DNA of the CDR3: TGTGCCAGCTCACCACCCAACAAGGGGGCTGGGGCCAACGTCCTGACTTTC.

J is TRBJ1-4 and V is TRBV6-5; D perhaps matches TRBD1 (6 bases). The CDR3 is 14 residues long. Germline V CDR1 and CDR2: MNHEY, SVGAGI. The CDR3 region has the DNA TGTGCTACACAGGGTGTATCGACTAATGAAAAACTGTTTTTT. This encodes CATQGVSTNEKLFF.

The chain employs TRBV18 and TRBJ1-4, with D unclear. V shed 2 bases and J shed 8 bases, with 12 bases lying between them. The CDR3 extends over 14 amino acids. Germline CDR1 reads KGHSH; CDR2 reads LQKENI. CDR3 coding DNA: TGTGCCAGCTCACCAGGAACACTAGGGGAAAAACTGTTTTTT. It specifies CASSPGTLGEKLFF.

The chain employs TRBV3-1 (or the pseudogene TRBV3-2) and TRBJ1-4; tentative D call: TRBD1 (5 bases). CDR3 length: 13 residues. The germline V gene encodes CDR1 LGHDT and CDR2 YNNKEL (reference sequence). V shed 8 bases and J shed 3 bases, with 10 bases lying between them. CDR3 DNA sequence: TGTGCCAGCGCCCAGGGCTCTAATGAAAAACTGTTTTTT. This gives the protein CASAQGSNEKLFF.

V and J are TRBV10-3 and TRBJ2-5; tentative D call: TRBD1 (6 bases). V was pared by 5 bases and J by 2 bases, with 15 bases between. The length of the CDR3 is 15 residues. Germline CDR1 is ENHRY and CDR2 is SYGVKD. The CDR3 spells CAISTGQAGQETQYF. CDR3 nucleotide sequence: TGTGCCATCAGTACAGGGCAGGCAGGTCAAGAGACCCAGTACTTC.

V gene TRBV7-7 combines with J gene TRBJ2-2; TRBD2 matches at 13 bases. This CDR3 is 19 amino acids long. V gave up 6 bases and J gave up 4 bases; unmatched junction bases: 14. Per the germline V gene, CDR1 is SSHAT and CDR2 is FNYEAQ (reference sequence). In DNA, the CDR3 is TGTGCCAGCAGTCTTGGGACTAGCGGGGTAAATCACCGCACCGGGGAGCTGTTTTTT. It is translated as CASSLGTSGVNHRTGELFF.

The rearrangement links TRBV24-1 to TRBJ2-7; 11 bases are shared with TRBD1. The CDR3 sequence is 15 residues long. V lost 4 bases and J lost 5; bases outside the gene matches: 6. Germline lookup yields CDR1 KGHDR and CDR2 SFDVKD. The CDR3 DNA follows: TGTGCCACCAGTGACCCCGGACAGGGGGCGCACGAGCAGTACTTC. Protein sequence: CATSDPGQGAHEQYF.

The chain joins TRBV14 to TRBJ2-7; 10 nucleotides align to TRBD1. The germline V gene has CDR1 SGHDN and CDR2 FVKESK. Trimming at V came to 7 bases and at J to 1 base, leaving 4 bases not matched to a gene. This CDR3 contains 14 residues. The CDR3 protein is CASNDRGLSYEQYF. CDR3 nucleotide sequence: TGTGCCAGCAATGACAGGGGGCTGTCCTACGAGCAGTACTTC.